These T cell receptor beta chains were read from a single sample in a study of vaccination effects on CD4 cells after COVID-19. No antigen has been identified for these receptors. Produced via immunoSEQ multiplex PCR; TCRdb's table is partial and in-frame only. The data show approximately 30,000 clones, 83% seen once. The sequencing used CD4+ T cells from PBMCs cultured with HCoV-NL63 spike peptides, collected after COVID-19 vaccination. Receptors were obtained from a human donor who received a COVID-19 vaccine. Some clones in this sample may be carry-over from other donors' samples. Both conserved end residues are part of each CDR3. D genes are given only for firm matches.

>TRBJ1-5|14|TRBD1|TRBV19
CASVGQGGHQPQHF
TGTGCCAGTGTGGGACAGGGGGGACATCAGCCCCAGCATTTT
>TRBJ1-1|13|.|TRBV6-5
CASPQGPNTEAFF
TGTGCCAGTCCGCAGGGGCCCAACACTGAAGCTTTCTTT
>TRBJ1-3|18|.|TRBV3-1/TRBV3-2
CASSQGESRAGKGNTIYF
TGTGCCAGCAGCCAAGGTGAGTCGAGGGCAGGGAAGGGAAACACCATATATTTT
>TRBJ1-5|13|.|TRBV24-1
CATRGTAGGPQHF
TGTGCCACCAGAGGGACGGCGGGAGGGCCCCAGCATTTT
>TRBJ2-2|14|.|TRBV6-4
CASSPLDSPGELFF
TGTGCCAGCAGCCCCCTAGACTCGCCCGGGGAGCTGTTTTTT
>TRBJ1-5|15|.|TRBV6-1
CASSEGLNSNQPQHF
TGTGCCAGCAGTGAAGGGCTTAATAGCAATCAGCCCCAGCATTTT
>TRBJ2-3|17|TRBD2|TRBV24-1
CATSDPSGGGGTDTQYF
TGTGCCACCAGTGATCCCAGCGGGGGGGGAGGCACAGATACGCAGTATTTT
>TRBJ1-4|13|.|TRBV3-1/TRBV3-2
CASSRRGGEKLFF
TGTGCCAGCAGCCGTAGGGGAGGGGAAAAACTGTTTTTT
>TRBJ1-2|12|.|TRBV18
CASSPGIVGYTF
TGTGCCAGCTCACCAGGGATTGTAGGCTACACCTTC
>TRBJ1-2|14|TRBD1|TRBV10-1
CASSGGRGFYGYTF
TGCGCCAGCAGTGGGGGCAGGGGGTTCTATGGCTACACCTTC